These 16 T cell receptor beta chains were sequenced from one sample in a study of beta chain features in type 1 diabetes. The entirety of the isolated RNA underwent reverse transcription, so expressed TCRB transcripts were sequenced. Generated by immunoSEQ multiplex PCR, the TCRdb table keeps only in-frame clones and is missing some. The repertoire includes under 400,000 clones, 20% of them detected once, and approximately 0.043% sits in the top ten. Sequencing was performed on naive CD4+ T cells from blood. The receptors come from a woman aged 18-30 years in good health.

This clone has a handful of counts. V is TRBV11-2 and J is TRBJ2-7; 7 nucleotides line up with TRBD1. This CDR3 has 15 residues. The V gene end was trimmed by 0 bases and the J gene end by 2 bases; junction bases not matched to a gene: 4. Germline loops: CDR1 SGHAT, CDR2 FQNNGV. CDR3 in amino acids: CASSLDGTVAYEQYF. CDR3 DNA sequence: TGTGCCAGCAGCTTAGACGGGACAGTCGCCTACGAGCAGTACTTC.

This clone was seen a handful of times. This rearrangement joins TRBV30 to TRBJ1-1; weak D call: TRBD1 (6 bases). Per germline, CDR1 GTSNPN and CDR2 SVGIG (reference sequence). The CDR3 is 15 amino acids. V lost 7 bases and J lost 0, with 18 bases in between. CDR3 amino acids: CALTYGTSMNTEAFF. The CDR3, as DNA: TGTGCCTTGACCTATGGGACATCCATGAACACTGAAGCTTTCTTT.

The chain links TRBV27 to TRBJ1-1; D unresolved. CDR1 is MNHEY and CDR2 is SMNVEV in the germline V gene (reference sequence). The CDR3 is 14 residues long. V was clipped by 6 bases and J by 1 base, with 12 bases between them. CDR3 DNA: TGTGCCAGCAGGAAAGCGTTGGGGAACACTGAAGCTTTCTTT. It translates to CASRKALGNTEAFF.

This clone was seen a handful of times. This sequence joins TRBV30 and TRBJ1-4; 9 bases match TRBD1. The length of the CDR3 is 15 residues. Germline lookup yields CDR1 GTSNPN and CDR2 SVGIG (reference sequence). J gave up 5 bases and V 2 bases, and 6 bases lay outside the gene matches. The CDR3 DNA follows: TGTGCCTGGAGTAATAAAGGACAGGGGAATGAAAAACTGTTTTTT. This translates into CAWSNKGQGNEKLFF. The full variable domain, with the rest looked up from reference TRBV30 and TRBJ1-4, is SQTIHQWPATLVQPVGSPLSLECTVEGTSNPNLYWYRQAAGRGLQLLFYSVGIGQISSEVPQNLSASRPQDRQFILSSKKLLLSDSGFYLCAWSNKGQGNEKLFFGSGTQLSVL.

This clone turned up a few times. The chain couples TRBV6-5 to TRBJ1-1; D not resolved. The CDR3 loop spans 12 amino acids. V shed 4 bases and J shed 11 bases, with 14 bases lying between them. The germline CDR1 and CDR2 sequences are MNHEY and SVGAGI. The chain's CDR3 is CASSSTAERAFF. Here the CDR3 DNA reads TGTGCCAGCAGTTCTACCGCTGAGAGGGCTTTCTTT.

This clone was detected a few times. Here the CDR3 DNA reads TGTGCCTGGAGTATCACCGGGACAGGGGGCCGGAATGAGCAGTTCTTC. It codes for CAWSITGTGGRNEQFF. The V call is TRBV30, the J call TRBJ2-1, with 12 bases that match TRBD1. The CDR3 runs 16 residues. V trimming: 2 bases; J trimming: 7 bases; junction bases outside the gene matches: 9. Germline CDR1 and CDR2: GTSNPN and SVGIG (reference sequence).

V usage is TRBV15 and J usage is TRBJ1-6; D may be TRBD1 (6 bases). This CDR3 contains 15 residues. From germline, CDR1 is LNHNV and CDR2 YYDKDF (reference sequence). Trimming stripped 1 base from V and 9 bases from J, with 13 bases between. The CDR3 coding sequence is TGTGCCACCAGCAGAGGATGGACAGCTCGTTCACCCCTCCACTTT. Protein: CATSRGWTARSPLHF.

This clone was seen only a few times. This rearrangement joins TRBV5-4 to TRBJ1-1; the D gene is possibly TRBD1 (5 bases). Trimming removed 0 bases at V and 1 base at J, with 16 bases between. CDR1 and CDR2 from the germline V gene are SGHNT and YYREEE (reference sequence). The CDR3 runs 17 residues. CDR3 sequence reads: CASSLELSWGGNTEAFF. CDR3 DNA: TGTGCCAGCAGCTTGGAGTTGAGTTGGGGGGGGAACACTGAAGCTTTCTTT.

This chain joins TRBV9 and TRBJ1-2; 7 nucleotides agree with TRBD1. This CDR3 spans 15 amino acids. The germline CDR1 and CDR2 sequences are SGDLS and YYNGEE. V was clipped by 2 bases and J by 8 bases; unmatched bases: 12. CDR3 sequence reads: CASSVNDGQAGGYTF. CDR3 in DNA: TGTGCCAGCAGCGTTAACGACGGACAGGCGGGGGGCTACACCTTC.

The chain joins TRBV6-1 to TRBJ2-1; 9 nucleotides agree with TRBD2. The J segment lost 7 bases and the V segment lost 4 bases, leaving 8 bases of the junction unmatched. The CDR3 extends over 15 amino acids. Looked up from germline, CDR1 is MNHNS and CDR2 is SASEGT. The CDR3 loop reads CASSAGLAYTNEQFF. DNA for the CDR3: TGTGCCAGCAGTGCAGGACTAGCGTATACGAATGAGCAGTTCTTC.

This clone was observed a handful of times. V is TRBV14 and J is TRBJ1-2, with 10 nucleotides matching TRBD1. The CDR3 is 14 residues long. After removal of 4 bases from V and 6 bases from J, the junction contained 5 bases not matched to a gene. Germline V gene sequence: CDR1 SGHDN, CDR2 FVKESK. CDR3 coding DNA: TGTGCCAGCAGCCTAACCGGGACAGGGGATGGCTACACCTTC. It specifies CASSLTGTGDGYTF.

This chain links TRBV5-1 with TRBJ1-6, with 8 bases that match TRBD1. Per the germline V gene, CDR1 is SGHRS and CDR2 is YFSETQ. The CDR3 covers 16 residues. J was trimmed by 0 bases and V by 5 bases; bases with no gene match: 4. The CDR3 loop is CASSLTGVSYNSPLHF. DNA of the CDR3: TGCGCCAGCAGTTTGACAGGGGTCTCCTATAATTCACCCCTCCACTTT. Combining the CDR3 with reference TRBV5-1 and TRBJ1-6 gives the whole variable domain KAGVTQTPRYLIKTRGQQVTLSCSPISGHRSVSWYQQTPGQGLQFLFEYFSETQRNKGNFPGRFSGRQFSNSRSEMNVSTLELGDSALYLCASSLTGVSYNSPLHFGNGTRLTVT.

The J gene is TRBJ2-4, the V gene TRBV5-1; 10 positions agree with TRBD1. The junction had 13 bases not matched to a gene; V was cut back by 7 bases and J by 9 bases. This CDR3 comprises 15 residues. Germline V CDR1 and CDR2: SGHRS, YFSETQ. The CDR3 coding sequence is TGCGCCAGCCGAAAGGAGACAGGGGGCGATTTCATTCAGTACTTC. Translating gives CASRKETGGDFIQYF.

This clone has a handful of counts. This chain uses TRBV21-1 with TRBJ2-7; the table's D call, TRBD1, has no DNA check behind it. TRBV21-1 has pseudogene status. This CDR3 is built from 12 residues. For the CDR3, the DNA is TGTGCCAGCAGCCCCAGCTCCTACGAGCAGTACTTC. It is translated as CASSPSSYEQYF.

In its sample, this clone was seen a few times. This chain uses TRBV30 with TRBJ1-6; tentatively, D is TRBD1 (5 bases). Germline CDR1 and CDR2: GTSNPN and SVGIG (reference sequence). Trimming removed 3 bases from V and 14 bases from J, with 17 bases in between. The CDR3 sequence is 13 residues long. The CDR3 coding sequence is TGTGCCTGGAGGACCGGGACTTTTGGAGCCCTCCACTTT. Protein sequence: CAWRTGTFGALHF.

This clone showed up just a few times. The gene calls are TRBV28 and TRBJ1-2; weak D call: TRBD1 (5 bases). V was trimmed by 4 bases and J by 3 bases, leaving 6 bases between them. Per germline, CDR1 MDHEN and CDR2 SYDVKM. The CDR3 length is 12 residues. This CDR3 is CASSSRDYGYTF. CDR3 bases: TGTGCCAGCAGTTCCAGGGACTATGGCTACACCTTC.